This T cell receptor beta chain emerged from a study of cytomegalovirus exposure and HLA in healthy donors. About the research overall: Early released data had approximately 86 million unique TCRs, all coming from HLA-typed donors. The study's findings and limits: When analyzed later, the rates of TCR association showed variation by HLA locus, with DRB1 the most and HLA-C the fewest.

This PCR relied on a set of 60 Vbeta primers and 13 Jbeta primers. This table comes from immunoSEQ multiplex PCR, and its TCRdb copy is limited to in-frame clones, with some not included. The table records 100,000 to 150,000 clones, roughly four fifths of them present only once. Germline V gives CDR1 MNHEY, CDR2 SVGAGI. V trimming: 5 bases; J trimming: 5 bases; junction bases outside the gene matches: 7. This CDR3 has 14 residues. Of note for this clone: Its antigen is still unknown.

This chain links TRBV6-5 with TRBJ1-1; TRBD1 aligns across 8 bases. The TCR sequence derives from a male donor in good health and CMV-seronegative. The sample comprised PBMCs. The CDR3 region is CASSLGTGGTEAFF. For the CDR3, the DNA is TGTGCCAGCAGTCTAGGGACAGGCGGAACTGAAGCTTTCTTT.